This TCR beta chain was captured in a study of blood T cell repertoires in COVID-19 (dated by TCRdb to 2019 to 2021). Notes on the research overall: Samples from collaborators originated in the United States, Italy and Spain and spanned both the acute and convalescent phases of COVID-19. The samples were drawn from the first 160 participants of the ongoing ImmuneRACE study and from over a thousand subjects provided by 6 global collaborators. HLA class I and class II types, where available, came from metadata supplied by the sample provider rather than from assay-based typing. The repertoires were made available in a free public database intended to serve as a resource for research on the immune response to SARS-CoV-2. Subjects who had been exposed to COVID-19, were actively infected with it, or had recovered from it provided the deeply sampled blood TCRbeta repertoires that made up the dataset. The prospective study material was composed of cDNA or gDNA derived from T cells, B-cell-depleted T cells, or PBMCs. Nearly every sample came with metadata listing a de-identified subject ID, COVID-19 status, age in years and sex. What the authors observed across the whole study: How much clinical and demographic metadata was included differed by source and by participant, and the metadata was provided uncurated.

For this clone: This clone's antigen is unknown. No qualities accompany the bases; no much larger clone lies one base away.

One collaborating source in Seattle enrolled patients during active infection and followed them longitudinally through the course of disease. Whole blood was collected in K2EDTA tubes by collaborating institutions according to the institutions' own protocols. For TCRbeta analysis, collaborator samples were shipped as frozen whole blood, as isolated PBMCs, or as DNA extracted from either sample type. The immunoSEQ Assay, a bias-controlled multiplex PCR, was used to amplify TCRbeta CDR3 regions from genomic DNA. In the original analysis: The number of nucleated cells in each sample was estimated by amplification of reference gene primers within the assay. Sequence reads were collapsed and filtered to measure the absolute abundance of every unique TCRbeta CDR3 rearrangement. For each sample, productive Simpson clonality was calculated by taking the square root of Simpson's diversity index across productive rearrangements. TCRdb stores this immuneACCESS table with in-frame sequences only. Part of the clones is absent; in the studies checked, under half of the shortfall reflects unresolved V genes, and no reason is known for the rest. V and J calls and clone size come straight from that table; D and trimming were deduced from the DNA. The sample table shows roughly 250,000 clones, and about four fifths are seen once. Together, the top ten hold approximately 14% of the sample.

V and J lose 2 bases and 4 bases, and a span of 11 bases separates them. The CDR3 holds 14 amino acids from the cysteine to the phenylalanine. CDR3 DNA is the only sequence kept; it has 42 bases, read in frame from the first base. The germline V gene encodes CDR1 MNHEY and CDR2 SVGEGT. The V gene is TRBV6-2 or TRBV6-3 and the J gene is TRBJ1-1, and perhaps TRBD1 as D gene, on 5 matching bases. The sequence came from a person aged 65 to 85 with COVID-19, enrolled during active disease. Input material: peripheral blood. CDR3 protein: CASSYGGGATEAFF. The nucleotide sequence reads as follows: TGTGCCAGCAGTTACGGCGGGGGTGCCACTGAAGCTTTCTTT.